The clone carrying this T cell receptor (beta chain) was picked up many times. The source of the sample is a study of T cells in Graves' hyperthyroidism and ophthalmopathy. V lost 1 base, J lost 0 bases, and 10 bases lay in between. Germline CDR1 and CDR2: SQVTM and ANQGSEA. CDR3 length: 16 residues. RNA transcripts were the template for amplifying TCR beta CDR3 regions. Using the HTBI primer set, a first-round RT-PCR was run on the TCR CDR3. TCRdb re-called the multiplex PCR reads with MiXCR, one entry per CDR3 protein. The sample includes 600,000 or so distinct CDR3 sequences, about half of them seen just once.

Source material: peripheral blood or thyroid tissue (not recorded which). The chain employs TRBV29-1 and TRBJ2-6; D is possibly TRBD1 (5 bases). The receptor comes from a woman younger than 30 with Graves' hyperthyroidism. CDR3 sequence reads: CSVEGTSPSGANVLTF. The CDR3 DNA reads TGCAGCGTTGAAGGGACAAGCCCCTCTGGGGCCAACGTCCTGACTTTC. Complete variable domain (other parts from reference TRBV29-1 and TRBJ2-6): SAVISQKPSRDICQRGTSLTIQCQVDSQVTMMFWYRQQPGQSLTLIATANQGSEATYESGFVIDKFPISRPNLTFSTLTVSNMSPEDSSIYLCSVEGTSPSGANVLTFGAGSRLTVL.